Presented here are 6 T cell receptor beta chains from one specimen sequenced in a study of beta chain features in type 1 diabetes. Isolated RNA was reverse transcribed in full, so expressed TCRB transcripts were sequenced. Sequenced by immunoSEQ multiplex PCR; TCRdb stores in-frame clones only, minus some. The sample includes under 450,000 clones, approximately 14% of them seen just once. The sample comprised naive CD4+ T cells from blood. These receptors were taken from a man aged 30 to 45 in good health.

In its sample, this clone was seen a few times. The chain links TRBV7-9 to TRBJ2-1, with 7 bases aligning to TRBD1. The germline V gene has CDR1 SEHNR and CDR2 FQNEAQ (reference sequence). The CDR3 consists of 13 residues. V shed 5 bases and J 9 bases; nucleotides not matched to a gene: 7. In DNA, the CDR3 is TGTGCCAGCAGCCCACTGACAGGGCTTGAGCAGTTCTTC. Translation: CASSPLTGLEQFF.

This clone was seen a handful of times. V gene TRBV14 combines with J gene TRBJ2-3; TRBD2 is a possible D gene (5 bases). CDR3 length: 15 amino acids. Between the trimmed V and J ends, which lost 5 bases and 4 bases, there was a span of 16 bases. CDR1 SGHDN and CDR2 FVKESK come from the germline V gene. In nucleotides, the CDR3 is TGTGCCAGCAGCTCGTGGAGGTCTTATGCAGATACGCAGTATTTT. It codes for CASSSWRSYADTQYF.

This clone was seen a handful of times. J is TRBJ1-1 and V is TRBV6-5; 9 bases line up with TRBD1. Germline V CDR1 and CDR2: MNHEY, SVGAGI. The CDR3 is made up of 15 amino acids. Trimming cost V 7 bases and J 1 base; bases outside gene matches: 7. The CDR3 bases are TGTGCCAGCAAGTCGGGGGACAGGGAGAACACTGAAGCTTTCTTT. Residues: CASKSGDRENTEAFF.

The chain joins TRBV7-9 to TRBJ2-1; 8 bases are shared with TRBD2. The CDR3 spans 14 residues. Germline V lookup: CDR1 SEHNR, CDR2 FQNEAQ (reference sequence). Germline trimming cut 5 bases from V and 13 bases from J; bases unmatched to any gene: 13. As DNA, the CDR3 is TGTGCCAGCAGCGAAAGGACTAGCATCGGTGACCAGTTCTTC. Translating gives CASSERTSIGDQFF.

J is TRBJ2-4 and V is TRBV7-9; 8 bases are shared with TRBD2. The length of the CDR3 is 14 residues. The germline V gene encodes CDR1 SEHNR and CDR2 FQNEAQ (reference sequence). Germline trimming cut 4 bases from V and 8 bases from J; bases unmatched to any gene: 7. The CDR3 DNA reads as TGTGCCAGCAGCTACAGCGGGAGAATGGACATTCAGTACTTC. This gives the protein CASSYSGRMDIQYF.

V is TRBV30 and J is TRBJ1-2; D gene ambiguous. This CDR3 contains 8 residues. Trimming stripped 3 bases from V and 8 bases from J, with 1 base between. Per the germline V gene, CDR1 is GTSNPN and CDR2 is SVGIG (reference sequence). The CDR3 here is CAWSGYTF. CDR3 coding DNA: TGTGCCTGGAGCGGCTACACCTTC.